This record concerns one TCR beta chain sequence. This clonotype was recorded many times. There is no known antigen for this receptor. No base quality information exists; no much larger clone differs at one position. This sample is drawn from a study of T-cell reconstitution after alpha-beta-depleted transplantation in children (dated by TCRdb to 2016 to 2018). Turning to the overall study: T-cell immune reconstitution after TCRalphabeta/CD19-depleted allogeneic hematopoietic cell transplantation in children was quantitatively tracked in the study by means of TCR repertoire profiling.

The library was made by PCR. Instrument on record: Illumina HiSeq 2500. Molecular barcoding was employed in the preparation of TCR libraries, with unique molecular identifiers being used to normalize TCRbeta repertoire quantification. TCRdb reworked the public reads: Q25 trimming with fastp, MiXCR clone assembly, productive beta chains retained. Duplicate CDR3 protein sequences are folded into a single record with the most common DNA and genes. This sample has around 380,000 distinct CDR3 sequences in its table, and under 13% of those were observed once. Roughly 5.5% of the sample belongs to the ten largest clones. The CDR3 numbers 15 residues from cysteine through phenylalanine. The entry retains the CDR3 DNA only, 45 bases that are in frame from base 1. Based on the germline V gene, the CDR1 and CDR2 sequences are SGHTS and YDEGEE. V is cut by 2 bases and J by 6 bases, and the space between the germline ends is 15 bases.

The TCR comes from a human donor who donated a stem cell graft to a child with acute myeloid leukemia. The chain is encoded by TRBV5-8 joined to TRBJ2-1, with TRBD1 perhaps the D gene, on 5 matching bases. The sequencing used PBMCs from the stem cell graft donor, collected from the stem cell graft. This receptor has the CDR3 CASSFEGWGGNEQFF. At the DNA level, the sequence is TGTGCCAGCAGCTTCGAAGGTTGGGGCGGCAATGAGCAGTTCTTC.